A single T cell receptor (beta chain) is shown here with its context. The sample originates from a study of shared T cell receptors in the human thymus. Libraries were prepared by immunoSEQ multiplex PCR; TCRdb keeps only in-frame clonotypes and omits some of them. The data show hundreds of thousands of clones, approximately 83% seen once. This CDR3 has 16 amino acids. Germline V CDR1 and CDR2: MGHRA, YSYEKL. J lost 6 bases, V lost 4 bases, and 7 bases had no gene match. This same sample was also part of a study on human thymus T cells. That work adds: The sample donors, healthy Finnish infants, were having corrective surgery for congenital heart defects. Resections obtained during corrective heart surgery supplied the thymus tissue. V and J genes seemed to be used with bias in thymic and blood repertoires. Among unrelated individuals, related research reported thymic repertoires that overlapped highly.

The sequence derives from a girl less than two years old with a congenital heart defect. The genes are TRBV4-1 and TRBJ2-2, with 11 bases aligning to TRBD2. The sequenced sample was thymocytes. For the CDR3, the DNA is TGCGCCAGCAGCCGCTCTAGCGGGGGGTTCGCCGGGGAGCTGTTTTTT. This sequence encodes CASSRSSGGFAGELFF.